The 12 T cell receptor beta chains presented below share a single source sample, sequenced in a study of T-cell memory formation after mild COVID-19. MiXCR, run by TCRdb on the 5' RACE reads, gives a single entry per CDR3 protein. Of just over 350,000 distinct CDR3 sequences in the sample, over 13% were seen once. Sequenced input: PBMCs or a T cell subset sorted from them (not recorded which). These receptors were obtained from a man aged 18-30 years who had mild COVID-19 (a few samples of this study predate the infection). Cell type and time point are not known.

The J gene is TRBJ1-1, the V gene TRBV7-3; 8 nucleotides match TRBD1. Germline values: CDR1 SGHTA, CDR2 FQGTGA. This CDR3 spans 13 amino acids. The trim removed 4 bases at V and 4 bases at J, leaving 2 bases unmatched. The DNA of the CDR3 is TGTGCCAGCAGCTCAGGGGGCTCCACTGAAGCTTTCTTT. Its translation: CASSSGGSTEAFF.

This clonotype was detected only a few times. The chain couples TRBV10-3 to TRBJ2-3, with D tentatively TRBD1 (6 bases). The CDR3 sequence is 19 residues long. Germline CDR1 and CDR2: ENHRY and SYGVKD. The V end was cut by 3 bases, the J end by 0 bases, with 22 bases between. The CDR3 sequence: CAISDSLLGDTVSTDTQYF. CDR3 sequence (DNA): TGTGCCATCAGTGACAGCCTCTTAGGGGACACAGTCAGCACAGATACGCAGTATTTT.

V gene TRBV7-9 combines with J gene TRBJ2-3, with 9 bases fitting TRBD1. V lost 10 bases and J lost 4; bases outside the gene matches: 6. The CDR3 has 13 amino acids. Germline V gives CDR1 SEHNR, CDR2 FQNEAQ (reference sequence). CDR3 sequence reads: CATGTGKPDTQYF. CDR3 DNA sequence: TGTGCCACTGGGACAGGGAAACCAGATACGCAGTATTTT. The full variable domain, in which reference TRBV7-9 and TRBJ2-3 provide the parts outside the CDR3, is DTGVSQNPRHKITKRGQNVTFRCDPISEHNRLYWYRQTLGQGPEFLTYFQNEAQLEKSRLLSDRFSAERPKGSFSTLEIQRTEQGDSAMYLCATGTGKPDTQYFGPGTRLTVL.

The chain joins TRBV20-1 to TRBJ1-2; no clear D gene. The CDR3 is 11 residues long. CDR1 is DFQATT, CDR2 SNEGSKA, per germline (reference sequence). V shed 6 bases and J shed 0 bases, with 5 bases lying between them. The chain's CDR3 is CSAQTNYGYTF. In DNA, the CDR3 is TGCAGTGCACAGACTAACTATGGCTACACCTTC.

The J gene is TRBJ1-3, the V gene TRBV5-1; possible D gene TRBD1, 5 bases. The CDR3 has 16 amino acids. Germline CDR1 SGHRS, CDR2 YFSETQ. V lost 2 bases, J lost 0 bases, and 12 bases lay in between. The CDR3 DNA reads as TGCGCCAGCAGCTTCGGGGCCTTAACCTCTGGAAACACCATATATTTT. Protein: CASSFGALTSGNTIYF. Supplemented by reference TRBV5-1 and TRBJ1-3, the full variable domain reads KAGVTQTPRYLIKTRGQQVTLSCSPISGHRSVSWYQQTPGQGLQFLFEYFSETQRNKGNFPGRFSGRQFSNSRSEMNVSTLELGDSALYLCASSFGALTSGNTIYFGEGSWLTVV.

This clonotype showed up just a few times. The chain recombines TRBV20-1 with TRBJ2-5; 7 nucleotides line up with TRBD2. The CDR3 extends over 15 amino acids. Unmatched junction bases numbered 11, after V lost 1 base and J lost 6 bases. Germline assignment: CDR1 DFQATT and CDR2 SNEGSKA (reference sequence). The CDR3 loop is CSARVPSGPAKTQYF. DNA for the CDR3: TGCAGTGCTAGAGTTCCTAGCGGCCCGGCGAAGACCCAGTACTTC.

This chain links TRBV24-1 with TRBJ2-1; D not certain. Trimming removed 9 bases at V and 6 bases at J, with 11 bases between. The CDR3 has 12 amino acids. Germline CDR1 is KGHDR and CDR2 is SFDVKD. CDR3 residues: CATGDGFNEQFF. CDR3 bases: TGTGCCACCGGGGATGGGTTCAATGAGCAGTTCTTC.

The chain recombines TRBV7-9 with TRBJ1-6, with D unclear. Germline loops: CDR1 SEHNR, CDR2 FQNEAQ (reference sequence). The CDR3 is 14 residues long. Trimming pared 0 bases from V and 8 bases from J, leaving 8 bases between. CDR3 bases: TGTGCCAGCAGCTTAGCCGGGTATCATTCACCCCTCCACTTT. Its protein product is CASSLAGYHSPLHF.

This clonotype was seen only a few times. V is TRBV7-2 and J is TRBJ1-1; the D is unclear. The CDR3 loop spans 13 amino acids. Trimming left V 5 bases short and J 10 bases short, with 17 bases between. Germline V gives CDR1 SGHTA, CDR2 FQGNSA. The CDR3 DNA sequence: TGTGCCAGCAGCCCGTTTGAAGCCCTGGGAGCTTTCTTT. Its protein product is CASSPFEALGAFF.

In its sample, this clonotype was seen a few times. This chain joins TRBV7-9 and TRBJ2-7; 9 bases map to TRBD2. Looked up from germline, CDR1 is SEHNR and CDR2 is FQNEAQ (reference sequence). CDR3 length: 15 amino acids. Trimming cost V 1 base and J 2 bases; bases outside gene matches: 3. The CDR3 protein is CASSLGSSGAYEQYV. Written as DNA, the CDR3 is TGTGCCAGCAGCTTAGGGTCTAGCGGGGCCTACGAGCAGTACGTC.

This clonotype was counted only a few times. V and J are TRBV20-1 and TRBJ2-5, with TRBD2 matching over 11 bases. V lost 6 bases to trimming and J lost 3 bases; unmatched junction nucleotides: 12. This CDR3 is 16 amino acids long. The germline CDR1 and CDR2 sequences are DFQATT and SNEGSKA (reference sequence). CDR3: CSASQGLAALEETQYF. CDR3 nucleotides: TGCAGTGCGTCCCAGGGACTAGCGGCGCTCGAAGAGACCCAGTACTTC.

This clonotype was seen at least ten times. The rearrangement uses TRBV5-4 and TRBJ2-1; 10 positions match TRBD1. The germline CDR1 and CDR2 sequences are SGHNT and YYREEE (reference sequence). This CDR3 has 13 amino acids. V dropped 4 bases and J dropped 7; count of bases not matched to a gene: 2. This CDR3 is CASSEGQGNEQFF. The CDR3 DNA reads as TGTGCCAGCAGCGAGGGACAGGGGAATGAGCAGTTCTTC.